The 27 T cell receptor beta chains given below trace back to one sample, sequenced in a study of control samples from healthy donors and cancer patients. The table came from immunoSEQ multiplex PCR; TCRdb's copy has only in-frame clones and leaves some out. The profile shows some 250,000 clones, almost 85% of them singletons. Sequencing was done on a sample of PBMCs. These receptor sequences come from an older woman with lung cancer.

The chain uses TRBV10-1 and TRBJ2-1; 9 bases line up with TRBD2. The germline CDR1 and CDR2 sequences are WNHNN and SYGVQD (reference sequence). The CDR3 has 19 residues. The V segment lost 3 bases and the J segment 0 bases; nucleotides outside the gene matches: 12. The CDR3 nucleotides read TGCGCCAGCAGTGACCAGGATACTAGCGGGCTAGGCTCCTACAATGAGCAGTTCTTC. Amino acids: CASSDQDTSGLGSYNEQFF.

The CDR3, as DNA: TGTGCCAGCAGCTTAGGTACCCAAGAGACCCAGTACTTC. It encodes CASSLGTQETQYF. The genes are TRBV7-3 and TRBJ2-5; D is unclear. Germline V gene data show CDR1 as SGHTA and CDR2 as FQGTGA. CDR3 size: 13 residues. Trimming removed 2 bases from V and 1 base from J, with 5 bases in between.

This chain uses TRBV9 with TRBJ2-1, with 9 positions matching TRBD1. Germline trimming cut 4 bases from V and 7 bases from J; bases unmatched to any gene: 9. Germline CDR1 SGDLS, CDR2 YYNGEE. The CDR3 runs to 15 residues. The CDR3 region is CASSLLDRGGNEQFF. CDR3 nucleotides: TGTGCCAGCAGCCTCCTGGACAGGGGAGGGAATGAGCAGTTCTTC.

On this clone: Other DNA sequences in the sample encode the same CDR3. The chain links TRBV5-1 to TRBJ1-1; no firm D call. Trimming took off 6 bases at V and 1 base at J, with 10 bases between the two ends. Germline V gives CDR1 SGHRS, CDR2 YFSETQ. The CDR3 has 13 residues. CDR3 loop: CASTPRENTEAFF. The CDR3 nucleotides read TGCGCCAGCACCCCTCGGGAGAACACTGAAGCTTTCTTT.

To note about this clone: Other DNA sequences in this specimen translate into the identical CDR3. The J gene is TRBJ2-1, the V gene TRBV2, with D possibly TRBD2 on 7 matching bases. This CDR3 contains 14 residues. The ends were cut back, 2 bases at V and 4 bases at J, with 9 bases in the middle. The germline V gene encodes CDR1 SNHLY and CDR2 FYNNEI. CDR3 in DNA: TGTGCCAGCAGTGAACGGGGGGCGTACAATGAGCAGTTCTTC. This encodes CASSERGAYNEQFF.

This sequence joins TRBV28 and TRBJ1-1, with no clear D. The CDR3 spans 13 residues. Germline loops: CDR1 MDHEN, CDR2 SYDVKM. The V end lost 4 bases, the J end lost 0 bases, and 6 bases lay between the germline ends. The CDR3 spells CASSSSLNTEAFF. The DNA of the CDR3 is TGTGCCAGCAGTTCCAGTTTGAACACTGAAGCTTTCTTT.

The V and J genes are TRBV4-1 and TRBJ1-4; a possible D gene is TRBD1 (5 bases). The CDR3 has 18 amino acids. Per the germline V gene, CDR1 is MGHRA and CDR2 is YSYEKL. Trimming removed 1 base at V and 8 bases at J, with 23 bases between. The CDR3 here is CASSQVESYGTVREKLFF. DNA of the CDR3: TGCGCCAGCAGCCAAGTGGAATCCTACGGGACCGTTAGGGAAAAACTGTTTTTT.

This clone was observed a few times. The genes are TRBV10-3 and TRBJ2-7; D might be TRBD1 (6 bases). V was trimmed by 4 bases and J by 6 bases, leaving 10 bases between them. Germline CDR1 and CDR2: ENHRY and SYGVKD. The CDR3 contains 12 residues. The CDR3 DNA reads TGTGCCATCAGTGTACCCAGGGGCGAGCAGTACTTC. Its translation: CAISVPRGEQYF.

There are many counts of this clone. V gene TRBV2 combines with J gene TRBJ1-5, with D possibly TRBD1 on 6 matching bases. The germline V and J ends were trimmed by 8 bases and 2 bases, with 13 bases remaining between them. Germline assignment: CDR1 SNHLY and CDR2 FYNNEI. The CDR3 is 14 amino acids. CDR3 sequence (DNA): TGTGCCAGCGTTGTACAGGGCGGCAATCAGCCCCAGCATTTT. This gives the protein CASVVQGGNQPQHF.

The chain is built from TRBV19 and TRBJ2-3; TRBD2 aligns across 15 bases. Losses at the gene ends were 5 bases for V and 4 bases for J; bases not matched to a gene: 10. The CDR3 totals 18 residues. Germline V lookup: CDR1 LNHDA, CDR2 SQIVND (reference sequence). CDR3 residues: CASSFRGLAGGSPDTQYF. The CDR3 region has the DNA TGTGCCAGTAGTTTTCGTGGACTAGCGGGGGGGTCTCCAGATACGCAGTATTTT.

V gene TRBV5-1 combines with J gene TRBJ2-7; D is ambiguous. Deletions cut 4 bases from V and 2 bases from J, with 7 bases between. Per the germline V gene, CDR1 is SGHRS and CDR2 is YFSETQ. The CDR3 runs to 12 residues. This CDR3 reads CASSAQAYEQYF. In nucleotides, the CDR3 is TGCGCCAGCAGCGCACAAGCCTACGAGCAGTACTTC. The complete variable domain, with remaining parts taken from reference TRBV5-1 and TRBJ2-7, reads KAGVTQTPRYLIKTRGQQVTLSCSPISGHRSVSWYQQTPGQGLQFLFEYFSETQRNKGNFPGRFSGRQFSNSRSEMNVSTLELGDSALYLCASSAQAYEQYFGPGTRLTVT.

The chain links TRBV5-6 to TRBJ2-4; D remains unclear. V was trimmed by 3 bases and J by 1 base, leaving 11 bases between them. This CDR3 comprises 15 residues. Germline V gene data show CDR1 as SGHDT and CDR2 as YYEEEE. For the CDR3, the DNA is TGTGCCAGCAGCTCCACAGTCTTTGCCAAAAACATTCAGTACTTC. This encodes CASSSTVFAKNIQYF.

The V call is TRBV4-1, the J call TRBJ2-2; 10 nucleotides align to TRBD1. CDR1 MGHRA and CDR2 YSYEKL come from the germline V gene. The ends lost 1 base at V and 7 bases at J; junction bases unmatched: 9. This CDR3 has 17 amino acids. The CDR3 DNA reads TGCGCCAGCAGCCAAGGGGCCGGGACAGGGGTGCTCGGGGAGCTGTTTTTT. This encodes CASSQGAGTGVLGELFF.

The CDR3 loop is CASSVQGLDTQYF. The CDR3 DNA reads TGTGCCAGCAGTGTACAGGGATTAGATACGCAGTATTTT. This sequence joins TRBV2 and TRBJ2-3; maybe TRBD1 (6 bases). CDR3 length equals 13 residues. Per the germline V gene, CDR1 is SNHLY and CDR2 is FYNNEI. The V and J ends lost 4 bases and 5 bases respectively, with 10 bases between them.

This clone has more than one count but fewer than ten. The V call is TRBV9, the J call TRBJ1-3; D ambiguous. The germline V and J ends were trimmed by 2 bases and 8 bases, with 14 bases remaining between them. The CDR3 loop spans 14 amino acids. From germline, CDR1 is SGDLS and CDR2 YYNGEE. CDR3 nucleotide sequence: TGTGCCAGCAGCGTGGCATCTGGAATGGACACCATATATTTT. It translates to CASSVASGMDTIYF. The whole variable domain, remainder taken from reference TRBV9 and TRBJ1-3, is DSGVTQTPKHLITATGQRVTLRCSPRSGDLSVYWYQQSLDQGLQFLIQYYNGEERAKGNILERFSAQQFPDLHSELNLSSLELGDSALYFCASSVASGMDTIYFGEGSWLTVV.

V gene TRBV3-1 (or the pseudogene TRBV3-2) combines with J gene TRBJ1-1; D remains ambiguous. The CDR3 contains 14 residues. The V gene's germline CDR1 is LGHDT and CDR2 YNNKEL (reference sequence). Trimming pared 6 bases from V and 2 bases from J, leaving 13 bases between. For the CDR3, the DNA is TGTGCCAGCAGACCACACAGAGACAACACTGAAGCTTTCTTT. Its translation is CASRPHRDNTEAFF.

This clone was seen more than once but under ten times. The V and J genes are TRBV12-3 or TRBV12-4 and TRBJ1-2; D is undetermined. V was trimmed by 2 bases and J by 7 bases, leaving 8 bases between them. This CDR3 contains 12 residues. CDR3 residues: CASSLMGGGYTF. In nucleotides, the CDR3 is TGTGCCAGCAGTTTAATGGGTGGTGGCTACACCTTC.

V is TRBV5-4 and J is TRBJ2-5; D gene ambiguous. V lost 2 bases and J 2 bases, leaving 22 bases between the germline ends. From germline, CDR1 is SGHNT and CDR2 YYREEE (reference sequence). The CDR3 consists of 18 residues. This chain's CDR3 is CASSFGLADRLGQETQYF. The DNA for the CDR3 is TGTGCCAGCAGCTTCGGCCTCGCAGATAGGTTGGGTCAAGAGACCCAGTACTTC.

The chain employs TRBV15 and TRBJ2-2, with 7 bases lining up with TRBD1. The CDR3 covers 15 residues. Germline CDR1 is LNHNV and CDR2 is YYDKDF (reference sequence). The V gene end was trimmed by 3 bases and the J gene end by 6 bases; junction bases not matched to a gene: 7. The CDR3 here is CATSSRQGWAGELFF. Written as DNA, the CDR3 is TGTGCCACCAGCAGTAGACAGGGTTGGGCCGGGGAGCTGTTTTTT.

This clone was found a few times. The chain has TRBV10-3 and TRBJ2-7; 7 bases are shared with TRBD1. CDR3 length equals 15 residues. Germline V gives CDR1 ENHRY, CDR2 SYGVKD. This CDR3 reads CVTSSGPRGLYEQYF. The CDR3 nucleotides are TGTGTCACATCTTCGGGCCCAAGGGGGCTCTACGAGCAGTACTTC.

The chain carries TRBV12-3 or TRBV12-4 and TRBJ1-2; 10 nucleotides line up with TRBD1. CDR3 size: 13 residues. Unmatched junction bases numbered 6, after V lost 6 bases and J lost 8 bases. CDR3 nucleotides: TGTGCCAGCAGCCGAGGACAGGGGGGAGGCTACACCTTC. Residues: CASSRGQGGGYTF.

This clone is a singleton in its sample. This sequence joins TRBV18 and TRBJ2-3; TRBD2 matches 11 bases. Germline V gives CDR1 KGHSH, CDR2 LQKENI. With 2 bases clipped from V and 4 bases from J, the junction kept 2 bases outside the gene matches. The CDR3 covers 15 residues. The CDR3: CASSPTSGSPDTQYF. The CDR3 nucleotides read TGTGCCAGCTCACCAACTAGCGGGAGCCCAGATACGCAGTATTTT. Full variable domain (outside the CDR3, taken from reference TRBV18 and TRBJ2-3): NAGVMQNPRHLVRRRGQEARLRCSPMKGHSHVYWYRQLPEEGLKFMVYLQKENIIDESGMPKERFSAEFPKEGPSILRIQQVVRGDSAAYFCASSPTSGSPDTQYFGPGTRLTVL.

V is TRBV6-1 and J is TRBJ2-2; no clear D. Deletions cut 1 base from V and 4 bases from J, with 7 bases between. This CDR3 has 14 amino acids. The germline V gene encodes CDR1 MNHNS and CDR2 SASEGT. The CDR3 DNA follows: TGTGCCAGCAGTGAAGTAAGGGTCACCGGGGAGCTGTTTTTT. This translates into CASSEVRVTGELFF.

The V gene is TRBV7-3, the J gene TRBJ1-1; D remains ambiguous. The germline V gene has CDR1 SGHTA and CDR2 FQGTGA. CDR3 length: 13 amino acids. V was clipped by 0 bases and J by 6 bases, with 8 bases between them. In DNA form, the CDR3 reads TGTGCCAGCAGCTTAACGTTGGGAGCTGAAGCTTTCTTT. Translating it yields CASSLTLGAEAFF.

J is TRBJ2-3 and V is TRBV3-1 (or the pseudogene TRBV3-2), with D perhaps matching TRBD1 or TRBD2 (5 bases each). The germline V and J ends were trimmed by 4 bases and 0 bases, with 17 bases remaining between them. Per the germline V gene, CDR1 is LGHDT and CDR2 is YNNKEL (reference sequence). This CDR3 region has 17 residues. The CDR3 spells CASSLYGADSSTDTQYF. CDR3 sequence (DNA): TGTGCCAGCAGCCTGTACGGGGCGGATTCTAGCACAGATACGCAGTATTTT.

V is TRBV18 and J is TRBJ2-1; tentatively, D is TRBD2 (5 bases). Germline-derived CDR1 and CDR2 are KGHSH and LQKENI. Trimming shortened V by 3 bases and J by 7 bases, and 7 bases separated the two germline ends. This CDR3 comprises 12 residues. CDR3 nucleotides: TGTGCCAGCTCACCTAGGAGGAATGAGCAGTTCTTC. Its protein product is CASSPRRNEQFF.

The rearrangement joins TRBV3-1 (or the pseudogene TRBV3-2) to TRBJ1-6, with 8 bases fitting TRBD1. The trim removed 6 bases at V and 4 bases at J, leaving 11 bases unmatched. The CDR3 has 17 amino acids. Germline loops: CDR1 LGHDT, CDR2 YNNKEL (reference sequence). CDR3 protein: CASRQEQGAPYNSPLHF. In DNA form, the CDR3 reads TGTGCCAGCAGGCAGGAGCAGGGGGCTCCTTATAATTCACCCCTCCACTTT.